The clone carrying this TCR beta chain appeared a single time. Its antigen is currently unknown. This sample is part of a study of T cell responses to AZD1222 COVID-19 vaccine. The assay was immunoSEQ multiplex PCR, and TCRdb's table has in-frame clones only and misses some. The sample holds roughly 130,000 clones; approximately 90% are singletons and the top ten take 4%. Study-wide points: Close to half of all spike-specific TCRs reportedly target regions of the variants that are unmutated. Repertoire samples came only from after the peak T cell response.

The sample consisted of peripheral blood, taken 28 days after the second AZD1222 dose. The TCR sequence derives from an adult who received the AZD1222 COVID-19 vaccine.

CDR3 DNA: TGTGCCAGCAGCTTAGATGATAGTGTGGGTGAAAAACTGTTTTTT. Protein: CASSLDDSVGEKLFF. This chain uses TRBV11-3 with TRBJ1-4; the D is unclear. Germline V gene data show CDR1 as SGHNT and CDR2 as YENEEA. V dropped 0 bases and J dropped 7 bases, with 12 bases sitting between them. The CDR3 sequence is 15 residues long. Full variable domain (missing parts from reference TRBV11-3 and TRBJ1-4): EAGVVQSPRYKIIEKKQPVAFWCNPISGHNTLYWYLQNLGQGPELLIRYENEEAVDDSQLPKDRFSAERLKGVDSTLKIQPAELGDSAVYLCASSLDDSVGEKLFFGSGTQLSVL.